This TCR beta chain was profiled in a study of T cell changes during pregnancy in multiple sclerosis. Repertoires were generated with immunoSEQ multiplex PCR, while TCRdb's copy carries only in-frame clones and drops some. The data show under 95,000 clones, with approximately 93% seen just once and more than 0.85% held by the top ten. After removal of 3 bases from V and 7 bases from J, the junction contained 13 bases not matched to a gene. The CDR3 covers 17 residues. CDR1 and CDR2 (germline): MDHEN, SYDVKM. The source material was peripheral blood, sampled in the second trimester of pregnancy. This receptor was identified in a female donor in good health, enrolled as a control in a pregnancy study. The chain carries TRBV28 and TRBJ2-1; 9 bases are a match to TRBD2. The CDR3 loop is CASSFGGRASSGNEQFF. CDR3 coding DNA: TGTGCCAGCAGTTTCGGCGGGAGGGCCTCCTCGGGGAATGAGCAGTTCTTC.